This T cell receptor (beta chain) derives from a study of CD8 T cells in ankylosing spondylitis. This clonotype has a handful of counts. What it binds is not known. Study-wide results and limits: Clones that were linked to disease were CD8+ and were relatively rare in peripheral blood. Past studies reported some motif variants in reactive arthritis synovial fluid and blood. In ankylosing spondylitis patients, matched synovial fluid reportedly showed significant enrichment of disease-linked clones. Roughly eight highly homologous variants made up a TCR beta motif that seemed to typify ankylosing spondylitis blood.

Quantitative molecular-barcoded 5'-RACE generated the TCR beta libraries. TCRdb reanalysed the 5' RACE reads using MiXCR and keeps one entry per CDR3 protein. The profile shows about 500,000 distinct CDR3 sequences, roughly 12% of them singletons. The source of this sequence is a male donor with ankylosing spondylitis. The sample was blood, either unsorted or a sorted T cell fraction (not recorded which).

CDR3 region: CASSHFTEAFF. CDR3 sequence (DNA): TGTGCCAGCAGCCACTTCACTGAAGCTTTCTTT. The chain couples TRBV14 to TRBJ1-1, with D unresolved. CDR1 is SGHDN and CDR2 is FVKESK in the germline V gene. V lost 3 bases and J lost 4, with 3 bases in between. The CDR3 contains 11 residues.